This T cell receptor beta chain is from a study of cytomegalovirus exposure and HLA in healthy donors. This clone was found a few times. The antigen is unknown. A read error may account for a junction end that differs from germline. Germline V lookup: CDR1 LNHNV, CDR2 YYDKDF (reference sequence). The CDR3 extends over 17 amino acids. Regarding the study as a whole: Cytomegalovirus-associated status was assigned to 164 TCR beta chains.

In the PCR, 60 Vbeta and 13 Jbeta primers were used. Clones were read by immunoSEQ multiplex PCR, and TCRdb kept only the in-frame ones, dropping some. The table includes under 200,000 clones, over 70% detected once. The sequence came from a woman in her forties or fifties in good health and CMV-seropositive. This sequence joins TRBV15 and TRBJ2-4, with D possibly TRBD2 on 5 matching bases. Source material: PBMCs. The CDR3 nucleotides read TGTGCCACCAGCAGAAGAGATCCGAGGGTAACCAAAAACAGTCAGTACTTC. It codes for CATSRRDPRVTKNSQYF. Full variable domain (remainder filled in from reference TRBV15 and TRBJ2-4): DAMVIQNPRYQVTQFGKPVTLSCSQTLNHNVMYWYQQKSSQAPKLLFHYYDKDFNNEADTPDNFQSRRPNTSFCFLDIRSPGLGDTAMYLCATSRRDPRVTKNSQYFGAGTRLSVL.